Below are 9 T cell receptor beta chains sequenced from a single sample in a study of T cell responses to AZD1222 COVID-19 vaccine. The assay was immunoSEQ multiplex PCR, and TCRdb's table has in-frame clones only and misses some. The table lists just under 95,000 clones, about 88% of them singletons, with roughly 13% in the top ten. The sequencing used peripheral blood, collected on day 0 of AZD1222 vaccination. The receptors here all came from an adult in good health.

The V and J genes are TRBV6-5 and TRBJ1-1; D perhaps matches TRBD1 (6 bases). Germline V gives CDR1 MNHEY, CDR2 SVGAGI. V shed 6 bases and J shed 3 bases, with 11 bases lying between them. The length of the CDR3 is 13 residues. DNA of the CDR3: TGTGCCAGCAGGATGACAGGCGACACTGAAGCTTTCTTT. Translation gives CASRMTGDTEAFF.

The chain is built from TRBV7-9 and TRBJ2-7; TRBD1 matches 9 bases. V shed 6 bases, J shed 7 bases, and the junction held 10 bases outside the gene matches. The CDR3 covers 14 residues. Per the germline V gene, CDR1 is SEHNR and CDR2 is FQNEAQ (reference sequence). CDR3 loop: CASRAGQGLREQYF. The DNA for the CDR3 is TGTGCCAGCAGGGCGGGACAGGGCTTGCGGGAGCAGTACTTC.

This clone was recorded once. The V and J genes are TRBV28 and TRBJ1-2; D is possibly TRBD1 (5 bases). The CDR3 is made up of 15 amino acids. From germline, CDR1 is MDHEN and CDR2 SYDVKM. V shed 9 bases and J shed 4 bases, with 21 bases lying between them. CDR3 loop: CASYRGGLEIYGYTF. DNA of the CDR3: TGTGCCAGTTACCGCGGGGGGTTGGAGATCTATGGCTACACCTTC.

V is TRBV9 and J is TRBJ2-2, with 12 nucleotides matching TRBD2. V trimming: 3 bases; J trimming: 6 bases; junction bases outside the gene matches: 12. Germline CDR1 reads SGDLS; CDR2 reads YYNGEE. The CDR3 spans 18 residues. In DNA form, the CDR3 reads TGTGCCAGCAGCGCCCGAATTCTAGCGGGGGGGTTCCCCGGGGAGCTGTTTTTT. It codes for CASSARILAGGFPGELFF.

Turning to this clone: This CDR3 is also generated by other DNA sequences in the sample. The genes are TRBV30 and TRBJ2-3; D not resolved. The CDR3 totals 12 residues. With 0 bases removed from V and 4 bases from J, the gap between germline ends came to 5 bases. From germline, CDR1 is GTSNPN and CDR2 SVGIG (reference sequence). DNA of the CDR3: TGTGCCTGGAGTGTAAGCCCAGATACGCAGTATTTT. Amino acids: CAWSVSPDTQYF.

The V call is TRBV4-3, the J call TRBJ1-5; D might be TRBD1 (5 bases). The CDR3 covers 14 residues. Germline CDR1 is LGHNA and CDR2 is YSLEER. V was pared by 0 bases and J by 9 bases, with 12 bases between. The CDR3 DNA reads as TGCGCCAGCAGCCAAGATAGGGGCCCCGGGCCCCAGCATTTT. This codes for CASSQDRGPGPQHF.

This chain connects TRBV6-6 to TRBJ1-6, with 9 bases matching TRBD1. There are 14 residues in the CDR3. Germline V gene data show CDR1 as MNHNY and CDR2 as SVGAGI (reference sequence). After removal of 6 bases from V and 6 bases from J, the junction contained 3 bases not matched to a gene. CDR3 sequence (DNA): TGTGCCAGCAGGAGGGACAGGGCTAATTCACCCCTCCACTTT. It is translated as CASRRDRANSPLHF.

The chain uses TRBV5-5 and TRBJ1-5; 10 bases match TRBD1. Germline V gene data show CDR1 as SGHKS and CDR2 as YYEKEE (reference sequence). The V segment lost 0 bases and the J segment 5 bases; nucleotides outside the gene matches: 5. This CDR3 is 16 amino acids long. Written as DNA, the CDR3 is TGTGCCAGCAGCTTGGAGGACAGGGGGAGTTATCAGCCCCAGCATTTT. Encoded protein: CASSLEDRGSYQPQHF.

The genes are TRBV5-1 and TRBJ1-2; the D is unclear. Germline values: CDR1 SGHRS, CDR2 YFSETQ. CDR3 length: 15 amino acids. Between the trimmed V and J ends, which lost 4 bases and 3 bases, there was a span of 16 bases. The DNA for the CDR3 is TGCGCCAGCAGCCCGGACGGACGCAACCACTATGGCTACACCTTC. This encodes CASSPDGRNHYGYTF.